Below are 8 T cell receptor beta chains sequenced from a single sample in a study of identical twins. MiXCR, run by TCRdb on the 5' RACE reads, gives a single entry per CDR3 protein. The profile covers under 1 million distinct CDR3 sequences, with over 9% appearing a single time and roughly 1.5% taken by the ten largest. The same sample was also studied in work on yellow fever vaccine responses in identical twins.

Sample: PBMCs. The receptors originated from a woman between 18 and 30 years old in good health.

The sample holds a few counts of this clonotype. The gene calls are TRBV7-9 and TRBJ2-3, with TRBD1 matching 9 bases. The length of the CDR3 is 12 residues. CDR1 is SEHNR, CDR2 FQNEAQ, per germline (reference sequence). The J segment lost 8 bases and the V segment lost 4 bases, leaving 1 base of the junction unmatched. CDR3 sequence: CASSSTGGTQYF. As DNA, the CDR3 is TGTGCCAGCAGCTCGACAGGGGGTACGCAGTATTTT.

This clonotype was seen a few times. The rearrangement uses TRBV5-1 and TRBJ2-3, with D maybe TRBD1 (5 bases). The CDR3 totals 16 residues. The V end lost 0 bases, the J end lost 1 base, and 12 bases lay between the germline ends. Germline CDR1 and CDR2: SGHRS and YFSETQ. CDR3 protein: CASSLAVTDRTDTQYF. In nucleotides, the CDR3 is TGCGCCAGCAGCTTGGCCGTGACAGACCGCACAGATACGCAGTATTTT.

This clonotype came up a few times. The CDR3 coding sequence is TGTGCCATCAGATCTAGCGGGGGGGAATACAATGAGCAGTTCTTC. Translation gives CAIRSSGGEYNEQFF. V gene TRBV10-3 combines with J gene TRBJ2-1; 12 positions match TRBD2. This CDR3 has 15 amino acids. CDR1 is ENHRY, CDR2 SYGVKD, per germline. Germline trimming cut 6 bases from V and 4 bases from J; bases unmatched to any gene: 4.

This clonotype came up many times. The chain recombines TRBV5-6 with TRBJ2-7; the match to TRBD2 covers 13 bases. The CDR3 contains 16 residues. CDR1 is SGHDT and CDR2 is YYEEEE in the germline V gene. J gave up 5 bases and V 0 bases, and 5 bases lay outside the gene matches. CDR3 region: CASSLELAGGRNEQYF. The CDR3, as DNA: TGTGCCAGCAGCTTGGAACTAGCGGGAGGGCGTAACGAGCAGTACTTC.

This clonotype appeared a few times. The genes are TRBV20-1 and TRBJ2-7, with D possibly matching TRBD1 (6 bases). The CDR3 has 13 residues. CDR1 and CDR2 from the germline V gene are DFQATT and SNEGSKA (reference sequence). V dropped 1 base and J dropped 2 bases, with 9 bases sitting between them. CDR3 nucleotide sequence: TGCAGTGCTAGAGCCCAGGGGACCTACGAGCAGTACGTC. Protein: CSARAQGTYEQYV.

This chain connects TRBV7-2 to TRBJ2-5, with D hard to call. The CDR3 spans 12 residues. V gave up 2 bases and J gave up 5 bases, with 6 bases separating them. The V gene's germline CDR1 is SGHTA and CDR2 FQGNSA. The CDR3 bases are TGTGCCAGCAGCTTACATAAGGAGACCCAGTACTTC. This translates into CASSLHKETQYF.

The table lists this clonotype with a few counts. The chain combines TRBV5-1 with TRBJ2-1; TRBD2 matches 11 bases. Germline V gives CDR1 SGHRS, CDR2 YFSETQ. V was clipped by 4 bases and J by 0 bases; unmatched bases: 6. The CDR3 covers 17 residues. The CDR3 loop reads CASSTMTSGNSYNEQFF. In nucleotides, the CDR3 is TGCGCCAGCAGCACTATGACTAGCGGGAACTCCTACAATGAGCAGTTCTTC.

In its sample, this clonotype was seen once. The chain uses TRBV10-3 and TRBJ1-2; D perhaps matches TRBD1 (6 bases). V was clipped by 5 bases and J by 0 bases, with 10 bases between them. CDR1 ENHRY and CDR2 SYGVKD come from the germline V gene. This CDR3 comprises 14 residues. This chain's CDR3 is CAISTGTTNYGYTF. CDR3 coding DNA: TGTGCCATCAGTACCGGGACAACTAACTATGGCTACACCTTC.